This T cell receptor (beta chain) was recorded in a study of T cell changes during pregnancy in multiple sclerosis. The assay was immunoSEQ multiplex PCR, and TCRdb's table has in-frame clones only and misses some. The sample has 50,000 to 80,000 clones, just under 95% seen once. There are 18 residues in the CDR3. CDR1 is MGHRA and CDR2 is YSYEKL in the germline V gene. V dropped 0 bases and J dropped 4; count of bases not matched to a gene: 12. Source: peripheral blood, taken in the second trimester of pregnancy. The chain couples TRBV4-1 to TRBJ1-2; TRBD1 aligns across 9 bases. This sequence originates from a female donor with multiple sclerosis, enrolled in a pregnancy study. The CDR3 nucleotides are TGCGCCAGCAGCCAAGAAGGGGGGACAGGGACTTTTAGCTATGGCTACACCTTC. As protein: CASSQEGGTGTFSYGYTF.